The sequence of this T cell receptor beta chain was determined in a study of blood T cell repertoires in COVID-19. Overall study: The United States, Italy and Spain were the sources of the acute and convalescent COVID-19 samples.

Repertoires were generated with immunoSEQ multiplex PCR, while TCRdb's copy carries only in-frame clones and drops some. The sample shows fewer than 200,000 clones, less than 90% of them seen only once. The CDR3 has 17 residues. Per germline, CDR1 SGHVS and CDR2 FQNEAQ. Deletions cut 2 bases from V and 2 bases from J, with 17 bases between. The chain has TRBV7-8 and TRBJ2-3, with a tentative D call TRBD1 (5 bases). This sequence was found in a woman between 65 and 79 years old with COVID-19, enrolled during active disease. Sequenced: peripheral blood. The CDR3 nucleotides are TGTGCCAGCAGCTTACGCCGACAGTCGGACGACACAGATACGCAGTATTTT. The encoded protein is CASSLRRQSDDTDTQYF.